The TCR beta chain under discussion was sequenced for a study of T cells after yellow fever vaccination (dated by TCRdb to about 2019). Background on the whole study: Libraries from fractions with low cell numbers were prepared with the SMART-Seq v4 Ultra Low Input RNA kit. To follow T-cell clones before and after both primary and booster YFV17D yellow fever vaccination, bulk TCR alpha and beta repertoires underwent longitudinal sequencing. Two healthy male donors made up the cohort, one aged 18 to 29 years and the other aged 30 to 40 years. Blood was drawn at multiple timepoints before and after primary and secondary immunization, with bulk PBMC replicates and cell subsets isolated.

TCR cDNA was synthesized by 5'RACE template switching, which introduced a universal primer site and unique molecular identifiers. Priming of cDNA synthesis was performed from both the TCR alpha and TCR beta constant segments. Library amplification involved two PCR steps, and the second step added sample barcodes and sequencing adapters. Sequencing of libraries was done on Illumina HiSeq 2500 (2x100 bp) or NovaSeq (2x150 bp). The original pipeline was this. MIGEC was used to demultiplex reads and collapse the reads into UMI consensus sequences, and MiXCR was used for V(D)J alignment. Clonotypes responding to the vaccine were identified with edgeR on replicate PBMC samples, with the criteria of FDR below 0.01 and a log2 fold change above 5 up to day 15. CD4 or CD8 identity was assigned to each bulk clonotype according to whether the clonotype was present at higher abundance in the sequenced CD4 repertoire or the sequenced CD8 repertoire. Starting from the raw public reads, TCRdb applied fastp trimming at Q25, assembled clones with MiXCR and retained in-frame beta chains. Merged by CDR3 protein, the rows form single entries marked with the most common genes and DNA. These V and J calls are TCRdb output, not the study's own analysis. Within this sample are roughly 240,000 distinct CDR3 sequences, with 6.7% of them counted one time only. The top ten constitute 0.8% to 1.2% of the sample.

The sample's treatment or condition label, decoded: live attenuated yellow fever vaccine strain. PBMCs were isolated from peripheral blood using a standard Ficoll-Paque protocol. Dynabeads CD4 and CD8 positive selection kits were used to isolate the CD4 and CD8 T-cell fractions. TriZol was used to extract RNA from bulk PBMCs, CD4 and CD8 fractions, and dextramer-positive and dextramer-negative fractions. This clonotype was found a few times. Its specific antigen is unknown. Base qualities are not recorded, but no much larger clone differs from it by a single base. The CDR3 spans 12 residues, from the cysteine through the phenylalanine. Just the 36-base CDR3 DNA is kept, in frame starting at base 1. Trimming at the junction amounts to 7 bases on V and 1 base on J, and the germline ends lie 10 bases apart. The germline V gene provides CDR1 SQVTM and CDR2 ANQGSEA. The paper as a whole reports these results and caveats: Most clones expanded after primary vaccination were re-detected after the booster (about 96% of CD4 and around nine tenths of CD8), suggesting broad memory maintenance. A small fraction of clonotypes appeared in both the CD4 and CD8 compartments, likely as a result of convergent recombination. The secondary T-cell response was found to be weaker but faster than the primary response, with a peak reached on day 5 rather than on day 15. Only a couple of donors were included in the study, so the extent to which the findings can be generalized is limited. Because abundant contaminating clonotypes from the bulk population could be contained in FACS-sorted repertoires, computational filtering was required.

This TCR was sampled from a man aged 25 to 40 who received the YFV17D yellow fever vaccine. The source was CD4+ T cells sorted from PBMCs, collected on the day of the yellow fever booster vaccination. The chain is made from TRBV29-1 and TRBJ1-1; the D region possibly corresponds to TRBD1 (6 bases align). The DNA reads as follows: TGCAGCGCGTTGACAGGGAACACTGAAGCTTTCTTT. It translates as CSALTGNTEAFF.